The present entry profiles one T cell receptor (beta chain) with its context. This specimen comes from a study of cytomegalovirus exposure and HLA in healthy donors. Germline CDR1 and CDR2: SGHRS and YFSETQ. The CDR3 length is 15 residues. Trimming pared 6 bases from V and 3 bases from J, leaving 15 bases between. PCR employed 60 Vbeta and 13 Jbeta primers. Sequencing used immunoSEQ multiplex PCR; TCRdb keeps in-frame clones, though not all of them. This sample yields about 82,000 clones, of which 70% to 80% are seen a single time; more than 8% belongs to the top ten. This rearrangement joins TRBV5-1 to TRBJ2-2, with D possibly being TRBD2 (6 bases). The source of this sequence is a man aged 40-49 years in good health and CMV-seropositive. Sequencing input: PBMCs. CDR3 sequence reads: CASTPRDSYTGELFF. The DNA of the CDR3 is TGCGCCAGCACACCTCGGGACTCCTACACCGGGGAGCTGTTTTTT.